This T cell receptor beta chain is drawn from a study of spatial heterogeneity in lung cancer. Time point in this sample: sample taken at primary tumor resection. TCRdb passed the 5' RACE reads through MiXCR, listing each CDR3 protein once. The sample shows tens of thousands of distinct CDR3 sequences, less than 15% of them seen only once. The ends were cut back, 0 bases at V and 3 bases at J, with 8 bases in the middle. Germline CDR1 and CDR2: LGHNA and YSLEER. This CDR3 comprises 14 residues. Sequencing used PBMCs, obtained at surgery. The V and J genes are TRBV4-3 and TRBJ2-5; possible D gene TRBD2, 6 bases. This receptor was identified in a male donor with early-stage non-small cell lung cancer. CDR3 region: CASSQEWTKETQYF. The CDR3, as DNA: TGCGCCAGCAGCCAAGAATGGACTAAAGAGACCCAGTACTTC.